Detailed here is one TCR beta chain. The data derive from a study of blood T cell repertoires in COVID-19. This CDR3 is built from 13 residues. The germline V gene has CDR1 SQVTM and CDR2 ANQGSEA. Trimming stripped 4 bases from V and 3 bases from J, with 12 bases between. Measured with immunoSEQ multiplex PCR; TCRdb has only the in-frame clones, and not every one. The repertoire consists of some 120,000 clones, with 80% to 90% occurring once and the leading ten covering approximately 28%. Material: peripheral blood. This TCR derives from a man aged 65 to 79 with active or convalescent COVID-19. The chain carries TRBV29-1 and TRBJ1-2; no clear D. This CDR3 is CSVATGEDYGYTF. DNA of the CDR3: TGCAGCGTTGCAACTGGGGAGGACTATGGCTACACCTTC.